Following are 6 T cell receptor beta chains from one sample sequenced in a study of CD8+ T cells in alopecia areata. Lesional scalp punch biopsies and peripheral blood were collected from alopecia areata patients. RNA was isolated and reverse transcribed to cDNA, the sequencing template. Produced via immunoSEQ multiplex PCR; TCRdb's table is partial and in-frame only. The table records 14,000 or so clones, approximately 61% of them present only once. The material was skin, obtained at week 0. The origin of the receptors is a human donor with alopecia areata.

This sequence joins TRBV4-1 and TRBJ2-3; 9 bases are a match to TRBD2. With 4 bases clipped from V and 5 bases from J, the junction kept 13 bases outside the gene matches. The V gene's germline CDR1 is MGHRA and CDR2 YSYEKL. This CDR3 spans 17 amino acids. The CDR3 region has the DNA TGCGCCAGCAGCCCTAGACCGGGACTAGCCCCGGGAGATACGCAGTATTTT. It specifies CASSPRPGLAPGDTQYF.

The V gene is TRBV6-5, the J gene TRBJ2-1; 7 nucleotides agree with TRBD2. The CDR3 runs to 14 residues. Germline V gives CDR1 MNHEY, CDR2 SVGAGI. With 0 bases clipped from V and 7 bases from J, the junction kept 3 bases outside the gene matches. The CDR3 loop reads CASSYSGRDNEQFF. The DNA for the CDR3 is TGTGCCAGCAGTTACTCTGGGAGGGATAATGAGCAGTTCTTC.

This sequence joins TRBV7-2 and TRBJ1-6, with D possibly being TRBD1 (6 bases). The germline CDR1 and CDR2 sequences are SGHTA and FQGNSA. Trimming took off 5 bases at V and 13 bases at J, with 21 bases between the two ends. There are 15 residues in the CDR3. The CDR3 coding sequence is TGTGCCAGCAGCCCGGGGGCAGGGAGGACTTCCCCCCTCCACTTT. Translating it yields CASSPGAGRTSPLHF.

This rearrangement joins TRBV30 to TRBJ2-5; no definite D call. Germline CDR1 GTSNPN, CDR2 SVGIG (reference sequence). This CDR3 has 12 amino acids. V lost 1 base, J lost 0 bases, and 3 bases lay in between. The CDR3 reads CAWSGNQETQYF. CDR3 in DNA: TGTGCCTGGAGTGGCAACCAAGAGACCCAGTACTTC. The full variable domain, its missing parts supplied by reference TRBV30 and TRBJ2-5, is SQTIHQWPATLVQPVGSPLSLECTVEGTSNPNLYWYRQAAGRGLQLLFYSVGIGQISSEVPQNLSASRPQDRQFILSSKKLLLSDSGFYLCAWSGNQETQYFGPGTRLLVL.

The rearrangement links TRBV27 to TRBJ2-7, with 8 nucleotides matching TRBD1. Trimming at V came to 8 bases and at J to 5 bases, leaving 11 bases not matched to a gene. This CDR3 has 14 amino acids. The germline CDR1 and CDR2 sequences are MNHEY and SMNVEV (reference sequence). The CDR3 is CASGSRQGSNEQYF. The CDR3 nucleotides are TGTGCCAGCGGATCACGACAGGGGTCCAACGAGCAGTACTTC.

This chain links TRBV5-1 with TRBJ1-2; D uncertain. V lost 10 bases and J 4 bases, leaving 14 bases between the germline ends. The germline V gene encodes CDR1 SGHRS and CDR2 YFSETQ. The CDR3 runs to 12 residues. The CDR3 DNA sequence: TGCGCCTGGCTATCCGGGATCTATGGCTACACCTTC. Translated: CAWLSGIYGYTF.